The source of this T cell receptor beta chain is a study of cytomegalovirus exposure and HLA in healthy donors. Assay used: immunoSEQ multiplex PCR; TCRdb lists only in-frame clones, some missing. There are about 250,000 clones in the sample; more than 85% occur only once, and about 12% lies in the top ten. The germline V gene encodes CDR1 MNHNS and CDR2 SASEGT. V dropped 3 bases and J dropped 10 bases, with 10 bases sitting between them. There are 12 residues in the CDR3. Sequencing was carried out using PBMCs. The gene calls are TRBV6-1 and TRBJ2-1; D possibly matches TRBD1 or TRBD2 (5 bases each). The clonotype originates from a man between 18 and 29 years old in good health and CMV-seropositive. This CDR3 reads CASSDWGGEQFF. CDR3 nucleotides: TGTGCCAGCAGTGATTGGGGCGGGGAGCAGTTCTTC.